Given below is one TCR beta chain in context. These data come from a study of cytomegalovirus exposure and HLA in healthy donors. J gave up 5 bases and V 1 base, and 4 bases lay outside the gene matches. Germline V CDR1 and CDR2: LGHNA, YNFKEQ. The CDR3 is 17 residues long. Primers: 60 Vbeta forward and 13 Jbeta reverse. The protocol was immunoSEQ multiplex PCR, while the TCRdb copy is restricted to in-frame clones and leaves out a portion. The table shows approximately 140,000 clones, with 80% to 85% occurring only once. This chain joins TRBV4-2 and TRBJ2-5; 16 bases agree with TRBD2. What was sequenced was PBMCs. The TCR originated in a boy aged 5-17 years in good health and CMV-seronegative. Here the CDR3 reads CASSQGGLAGGGETQYF. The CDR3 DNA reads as TGTGCCAGCAGCCAAGGGGGACTAGCGGGAGGGGGGGAGACCCAGTACTTC.